The next 2 T cell receptor beta chains were all read from a single sample in a study of blood T cell repertoires in COVID-19. Clones were sequenced by immunoSEQ multiplex PCR, and TCRdb holds only the in-frame ones, with some missing. The repertoire consists of under 250,000 clones, with around four fifths occurring once and the leading ten covering around 2.5%. The sequenced sample was peripheral blood. These receptors came from a woman between 65 and 79 years old with active or convalescent COVID-19.

J is TRBJ1-5 and V is TRBV21-1. TRBV21-1 is classified as a pseudogene. This CDR3 has 14 residues. The CDR3 DNA is TGTGCCAGCAGCAAAGGGGGAGGGTGTCGGCCCCAGCATTTT. Protein product: CASSKGGGCRPQHF.

This clone occurred once. The genes are TRBV9 and TRBJ2-6, with D possibly being TRBD1 (6 bases). The CDR3 runs 17 residues. In germline, CDR1 is SGDLS, CDR2 YYNGEE. The V and J ends lost 4 bases and 0 bases respectively, with 14 bases between them. The CDR3 reads CASSQTGTNSGANVLTF. CDR3 in DNA: TGTGCCAGCAGCCAGACAGGAACGAACTCTGGGGCCAACGTCCTGACTTTC.